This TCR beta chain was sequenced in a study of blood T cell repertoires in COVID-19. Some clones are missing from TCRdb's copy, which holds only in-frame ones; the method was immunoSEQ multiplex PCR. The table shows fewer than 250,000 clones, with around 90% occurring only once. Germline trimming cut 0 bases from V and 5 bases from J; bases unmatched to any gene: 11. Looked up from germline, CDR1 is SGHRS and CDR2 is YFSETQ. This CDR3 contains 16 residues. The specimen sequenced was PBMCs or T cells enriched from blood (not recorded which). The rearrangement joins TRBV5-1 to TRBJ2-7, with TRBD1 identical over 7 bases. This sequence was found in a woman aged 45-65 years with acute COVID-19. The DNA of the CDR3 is TGCGCCAGCAGCTTGGCCGGAGACAGGGTATTCCACGAGCAGTACTTC. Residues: CASSLAGDRVFHEQYF. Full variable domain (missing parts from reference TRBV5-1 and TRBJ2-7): KAGVTQTPRYLIKTRGQQVTLSCSPISGHRSVSWYQQTPGQGLQFLFEYFSETQRNKGNFPGRFSGRQFSNSRSEMNVSTLELGDSALYLCASSLAGDRVFHEQYFGPGTRLTVT.